This TCR beta chain emerged from a study of CD8+ T cells in alopecia areata. Sorting used CD4, CD8alpha, NKG2D, NKG2ACE and other markers on pooled cutaneous lymph node cells. Germline CDR1 reads NSQYPW; CDR2 reads LRSPGD (reference sequence). Germline trimming cut 0 bases from V and 4 bases from J; bases unmatched to any gene: 2. This CDR3 region has 15 residues. In regard to this clone: The gene symbols are mouse symbols. The read is 4 residues too short to cover the CDR3 end, so that end is filled in from the germline J gene. Other DNA variants within this sample encode the same CDR3.

Extraction of RNA preceded its reverse transcription into cDNA, which served as the sequencing template. Measured with immunoSEQ multiplex PCR; TCRdb has only the in-frame clones, and not every one. Altogether 290,000 or so clones were found in the sample, and no singletons occur. This rearrangement joins TRBV1 to TRBJ2-1; 8 bases match TRBD1. The clonotype comes from a C3H/HeJ mouse with alopecia areata. MHC haplotype of the mouse line: H2-k. The sample taken for sequencing was CD4+ T cells sorted from a lymph node. The CDR3 sequence: CTCSADQGAYAEQFF. The sequenced part of the CDR3 DNA is TGCACCTGCAGTGCAGATCAGGGGGCGTATGCT.